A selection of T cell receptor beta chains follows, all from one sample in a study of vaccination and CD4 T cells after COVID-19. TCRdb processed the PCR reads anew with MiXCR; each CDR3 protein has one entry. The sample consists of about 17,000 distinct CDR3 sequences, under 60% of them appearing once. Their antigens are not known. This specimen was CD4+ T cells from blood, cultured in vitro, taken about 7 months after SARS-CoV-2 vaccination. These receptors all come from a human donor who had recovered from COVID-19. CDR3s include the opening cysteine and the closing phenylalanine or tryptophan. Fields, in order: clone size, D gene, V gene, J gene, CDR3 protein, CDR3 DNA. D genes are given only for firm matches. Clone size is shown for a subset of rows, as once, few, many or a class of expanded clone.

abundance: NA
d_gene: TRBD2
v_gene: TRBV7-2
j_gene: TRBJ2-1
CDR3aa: CASSFPLAGAGNEQFF
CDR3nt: TGTGCCAGCAGCTTTCCTCTGGCGGGAGCAGGCAATGAGCAGTTCTTC

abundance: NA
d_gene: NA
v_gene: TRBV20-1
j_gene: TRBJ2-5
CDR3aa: CSARDYQETQYF
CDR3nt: TGCAGTGCGCGGGACTACCAAGAGACCCAGTACTTC

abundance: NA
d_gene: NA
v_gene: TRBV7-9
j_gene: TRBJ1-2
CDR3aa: CASSLEGYGYTF
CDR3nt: TGTGCCAGCAGCTTAGAGGGATATGGCTACACCTTC

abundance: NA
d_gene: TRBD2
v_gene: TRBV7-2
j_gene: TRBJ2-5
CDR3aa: CASSSGGLAGGRWETQYF
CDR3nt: TGTGCCAGCAGCAGCGGGGGACTAGCGGGAGGCCGGTGGGAGACCCAGTACTTC

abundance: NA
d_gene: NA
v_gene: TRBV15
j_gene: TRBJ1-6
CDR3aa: CATSRVSRSPLHF
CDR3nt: TGTGCCACCAGCAGAGTTTCCCGTTCACCCCTCCACTTT

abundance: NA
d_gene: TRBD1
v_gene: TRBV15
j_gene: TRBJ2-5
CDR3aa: CATSSTTGYQETQYF
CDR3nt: TGTGCCACCAGCTCTACGACAGGGTACCAAGAGACCCAGTACTTC

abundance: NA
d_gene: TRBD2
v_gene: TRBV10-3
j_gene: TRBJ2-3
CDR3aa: CAVKAGADTQYF
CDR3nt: TGTGCCGTGAAAGCGGGAGCAGATACGCAGTATTTT

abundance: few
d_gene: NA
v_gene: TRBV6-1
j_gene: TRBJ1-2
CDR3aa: CASTRTANYGYTF
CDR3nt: TGTGCCAGCACCCGGACTGCTAACTATGGCTACACCTTC

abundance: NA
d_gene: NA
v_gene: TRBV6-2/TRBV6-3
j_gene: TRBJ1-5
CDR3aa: CATCLRGVRQPQHF
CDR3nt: TGTGCCACCTGTTTACGGGGGGTTCGTCAGCCCCAGCATTTT

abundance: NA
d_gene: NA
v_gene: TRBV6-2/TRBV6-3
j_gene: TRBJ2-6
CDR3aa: CASSYEPSGANVLTF
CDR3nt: TGTGCCAGCAGTTACGAACCCTCTGGGGCCAACGTCCTGACTTTC